The rows below give T cell receptor beta chains drawn from one sample of a study of blood T cell repertoires in COVID-19. Profiling relied on immunoSEQ multiplex PCR, and the TCRdb table lists in-frame clones only, not all of them. The sample yields about 100,000 clones, around 88% seen once. The sequenced material came from peripheral blood. The receptors shown here come from a human donor in a cohort sampled during active COVID-19. Both conserved end residues are part of each CDR3. D genes are given only for firm matches. Clone sizes are given selectively: once, few, many, or a class where the clone is expanded.

>TRBV3-1/TRBV3-2|NA|TRBD2|TRBJ2-5
CASSQDPGGQYF
TGTGCCAGCAGCCAAGATCCGGGGGGCCAGTACTTC
>TRBV6-5|NA|TRBD1|TRBJ2-2
CASRSAGGGGGELFF
TGTGCCAGCAGATCGGCAGGGGGCGGTGGCGGGGAGCTGTTTTTT
>TRBV6-2/TRBV6-3|once|TRBD1|TRBJ2-7
CASSRGQGPYF
TGTGCCAGCAGTCGAGGACAGGGCCCGTACTTC
>TRBV7-8|NA|TRBD1|TRBJ1-3
CASSLMDRVSGNTIYF
TGTGCCAGCAGCTTAATGGACAGGGTTTCTGGAAACACCATATATTTT
>TRBV19|NA|TRBD2|TRBJ2-1
CASSYSGRAGEQFF
TGTGCCAGTAGTTATAGCGGGAGGGCCGGGGAGCAGTTCTTC
>TRBV28|NA|TRBD1|TRBJ2-7
CASGTGTGIHEQYF
TGTGCCAGCGGGACCGGGACAGGAATCCACGAGCAGTACTTC
>TRBV5-8|few|NA|TRBJ2-4
CASSLRIGGEYF
TGTGCCAGCAGCTTGAGGATAGGGGGAGAGTACTTC
>TRBV6-5|NA|NA|TRBJ2-7
CASSYSYRAGEQYF
TGTGCCAGCAGTTACTCCTACAGGGCTGGCGAGCAGTACTTC
>TRBV6-6|NA|TRBD2|TRBJ2-1
CASRAGGNYNEQFF
TGTGCCAGCAGGGCGGGAGGGAACTACAATGAGCAGTTCTTC
>TRBV5-1|NA|NA|TRBJ2-2
CASSLTGIGTGELFF
TGCGCCAGCAGCTTGACAGGAATTGGGACCGGGGAGCTGTTTTTT
>TRBV6-2/TRBV6-3|NA|NA|TRBJ1-5
CASSYPTGSQPQHF
TGTGCCAGCAGTTACCCCACTGGGAGTCAGCCCCAGCATTTT
>TRBV18|NA|TRBD2|TRBJ2-5
CASSPVGLAFQETQYF
TGTGCCAGCTCACCAGTGGGACTAGCGTTTCAAGAGACCCAGTACTTC
>TRBV18|NA|NA|TRBJ1-1
CASSPLRAENTEAFF
TGTGCCAGCTCACCCCTGAGGGCGGAGAACACTGAAGCTTTCTTT
>TRBV12-3/TRBV12-4|NA|NA|TRBJ1-5
CASSLDGNQPQHF
TGTGCCAGCAGTTTAGACGGGAATCAGCCCCAGCATTTT
>TRBV2|NA|TRBD2|TRBJ2-1
CASRPGLASYNEQFF
TGTGCCAGCAGGCCGGGACTAGCGTCCTACAATGAGCAGTTCTTC
>TRBV19|NA|TRBD2|TRBJ2-2
CASLAGGPPGELFF
TGTGCCAGTCTAGCGGGAGGGCCCCCCGGGGAGCTGTTTTTT
>TRBV5-4|NA|TRBD2|TRBJ2-7
CASSRASGREEQYF
TGTGCCAGCAGCCGGGCGAGCGGGAGGGAAGAGCAGTACTTC
>TRBV29-1|NA|TRBD2|TRBJ2-1
CSVRTSGRIEQFF
TGCAGCGTGAGGACTAGCGGGAGGATTGAGCAGTTCTTC
>TRBV28|NA|NA|TRBJ1-1
CASRESWATEAFF
TGTGCCAGCAGAGAAAGCTGGGCCACTGAAGCTTTCTTT
>TRBV29-1|NA|TRBD2|TRBJ2-3
CSVPLTSGTQDTQYF
TGCAGCGTCCCCCTGACTAGCGGGACCCAAGATACGCAGTATTTT
>TRBV21-1|NA|NA|TRBJ2-7
CAAQGGEQYF
TGTGCCGCCCAGGGTGGCGAGCAGTACTTC
>TRBV19|NA|NA|TRBJ1-4
CASSPSGQATNEKLFF
TGTGCCAGTAGTCCCTCGGGACAAGCAACTAATGAAAAACTGTTTTTT